This TCR beta chain was profiled in a study of T cells in Graves' hyperthyroidism and ophthalmopathy. Broader study findings: Most expanded thyroid clonotypes above 0.001 recurred in blood.

Concerning this clonotype itself: Its specificity is unknown.

Germline V lookup: CDR1 PRHDT, CDR2 FYEKMQ (reference sequence). The CDR3 runs to 14 residues. Deletions cut 5 bases from V and 12 bases from J, with 19 bases between. Ophthalmopathy cases met thresholds of Clinical Activity Score at least 3, NOSPECS grade at least 4 and duration under 3 months. The investigators amplified TCR beta CDR3 regions from RNA transcripts. TCR CDR3 regions were first amplified by RT-PCR with HTBI primers. From the multiplex PCR reads, TCRdb called clonotypes with MiXCR, one entry per CDR3 protein. The sample includes about 480,000 distinct CDR3 sequences, approximately 23% of them seen just once.

The clonotype originates from a woman aged 70-85 years with Graves' ophthalmopathy. The sequencing input was blood. The chain carries TRBV13 and TRBJ1-4; maybe TRBD1 (6 bases). The CDR3 DNA reads TGTGCCAGCAGCGTCGGGGAGGGGGACTTAGAACTGTTTTTT. Translating it yields CASSVGEGDLELFF.